This T cell receptor (beta chain) was recovered during a study of blood T cell repertoires in COVID-19. About the research overall: The United States, Italy and Spain were the sources of the acute and convalescent COVID-19 samples. T cells, B-cell-depleted T cells, or PBMCs provided the cDNA or gDNA that served as material.

Original handling: Researchers report that nucleated cell counts were estimated from reference gene primer amplification. Repertoires were generated with immunoSEQ multiplex PCR, while TCRdb's copy carries only in-frame clones and drops some. V and J calls and clone size come straight from that table; D and trimming were deduced from the DNA. The sample holds about 80,000 clones, roughly 80% seen once. This CDR3 region has 14 residues. V was pared by 8 bases and J by 5 bases, with 11 bases of the junction left unmatched. Germline lookup yields CDR1 MNHNY and CDR2 SVGAGI (reference sequence). The sequence derives from a woman in her 70s with acute or convalescent COVID-19. The chain couples TRBV6-6 to TRBJ2-7; 8 nucleotides align to TRBD1. Sequencing input: peripheral blood. Here the CDR3 reads CASGRGTGWDEQYF. CDR3 nucleotide sequence: TGTGCCAGCGGGAGAGGGACAGGTTGGGACGAGCAGTACTTC.